This T cell receptor (beta chain) originates from a study of blood T cells in healthy people across ages (dated by TCRdb to the mid-2010s). With respect to the entire study: Template switching captured roughly one uniquely barcoded TCR beta cDNA molecule per two T cells in model experiments. The study measured age-related changes in TCR beta repertoire diversity using deep sequencing normalized with unique cDNA molecular identifiers. Donors were grouped into four age groups: young (average approximately 16 years), middle-aged (roughly 40), aged (roughly 67) and long-lived (approximately 81). Using the same blood draw, the study looked at two additional independent replicas of 1 million unique cDNA reads for two donors, one aged 18 to 29 and the other aged 80 or older. What the research found in general, with its limitations: Observed TCR beta diversity per million T cells fell roughly linearly with age, and a significant reduction was already apparent by age roughly 40. The CMV infection status of donors was not known, potentially confounding age-related changes in expanded clonotypes. Because profiling used bulk unsorted PBMCs, naive and antigen-experienced compartments could not be compared conclusively. Estimates of total diversity based on one million sequenced T cells were regarded as lower bounds and as underestimates. Compared with the aged group, the long-lived group had more naive CD4+ T cells, fewer expanded clones and increased TCR diversity, a pattern suggesting age selection. There was a strong correlation between observed TCR beta diversity and the percentage of naive T cells measured by flow cytometry.

This clonotype was counted between two and nine times. Its recognized antigen is unknown. No much larger clone exists at a distance of one base, and base qualities are not known. The germline V gene (reference sequence) gives CDR1 as SEHNR and CDR2 as FQNEAQ. V is cut by 5 bases and J by 11 bases, and the space between the germline ends is 12 bases. The CDR3 has 11 amino acids, counting the end cysteine and phenylalanine. The kept DNA is CDR3 alone, 33 bases in frame from the first base. Systemically healthy Caucasian individuals from Russia, 39 in total and aged about 6 to 100 years, were included as donors. Approximately 9 milliliters of peripheral blood were collected from each donor into EDTA-treated Vacutainer tubes. PBMCs were isolated by Ficoll-Paque density-gradient centrifugation, with at least 7 million obtained per sample. Total RNA was extracted from PBMCs with Trizol reagent, with at least 5 micrograms obtained per sample. For every donor, flow cytometry on a PBMC aliquot measured the percentage of naive CD45RAhigh/CD27high T cells.

Receptor libraries were prepared by 5' RACE. The data were produced on an Illumina HiSeq 2500. A second roughly 7 to 11 cycle PCR used a sample-barcoded 5' primer and a J-beta primer mix. A template-switch 5' adaptor carrying 12 random nucleotides introduced a unique molecular identifier onto each TCR beta cDNA molecule. Each sample yielded at least 2.5 million CDR3-containing paired-end reads. The Mint cDNA synthesis kit, primed by a TRBC-specific oligonucleotide, was used to synthesize first-strand cDNA from all RNA. Following uracil-DNA glycosylase treatment, all cDNA underwent a first 18-cycle PCR with the universal primers M1SS and BC2_uni_R. Regarding the original processing steps: For normalization, 1 million high-quality reads, each with a distinct molecular identifier, were randomly selected from each sample. Reads sharing molecular identifiers were discarded rather than binned into consensus sequences. MiTCR, run with a Q25 quality threshold and the strictest error-elimination algorithm, handled CDR3 identification, clonotype clustering and error correction. A nonparametric unseen species model using Euler transformation provided a lower-bound estimate of total TCR beta diversity. In TCRdb, the public reads were trimmed at Q25 with fastp and aligned with MiXCR, with productive beta chains retained. Each CDR3 protein gets just one entry, which takes the most common genes and DNA from the rows behind it. These V and J calls originate from TCRdb's pipeline instead of the authors' own analysis. Here the sample has around 780,000 distinct CDR3 sequences; roughly 24% occur a single time. Together, the top ten hold around 3% of the sample.

Another study also made use of these data, one on T cells of mothers and their children. The second source states: Nine systemically healthy Caucasian individuals served as donors, namely three mothers together with their six children. cDNA synthesis consumed the entire amount of extracted RNA, loaded at roughly 1.5 ug RNA in each 15 ul reaction. In the second PCR, the M1S primer introduced both the sample barcodes and 2-4 random nucleotides. More than 9.5 million TCR beta CDR3 reads were obtained from each mother, and some 3.3 million reads were obtained from each child. Thymic selection shapes the output of TCR recombination in a similar way in related and unrelated pairs, and inherited differences have a minor effect. Normalized repertoire overlap in related mother-child pairs was always slightly higher than in unrelated mother-child pairs, but the difference was never significant. Persistent microchimeric T cell clones were not detected, at a sensitivity of about 99 clones per million clonotypes. The study used deep NGS to compare TCR beta repertoires of mothers and children, seeking features distinguishing related mother-child pairs from unrelated individuals. On average, the children were approximately 11 +/- 4 years old, while the mothers were about 40 +/- 4 years old. After adapters were ligated using NEBNext reagents, the libraries underwent 100+100 nt paired-end sequencing on an Illumina HiSeq 2000. To prevent cross-contamination, the mother and child libraries were prepared a month apart and were sequenced in separate runs. Each donor had between about 500,000 and 2,100,000 distinct TCR beta clonotypes identified. Naive TCR beta clonotypes were estimated from low-frequency clonotypes matched to each donor's FACS-determined naive share, without sorting.

The clonotype originates from a boy younger than 18 in good health. Material: blood. Recombination linked TRBV7-9 to TRBJ2-5; the D segment could be TRBD1, given 6 matching bases. The CDR3 region has the sequence CASSPGQKQYF. The DNA reads as follows: TGTGCCAGCAGCCCAGGACAGAAACAGTACTTC. Joined to the reference TRBV7-9 and TRBJ2-5 proteins, this CDR3 gives the full variable domain: DTGVSQNPRHKITKRGQNVTFRCDPISEHNRLYWYRQTLGQGPEFLTYFQNEAQLEKSRLLSDRFSAERPKGSFSTLEIQRTEQGDSAMYLCASSPGQKQYFGPGTRLLVL.